The present T cell receptor (beta chain) was sequenced within a study of glioma-infiltrating T cells. Study results and caveats: Above-expected tissue-blood divergence occurred in all gliomas, most in low-grade ones.

The iRepertoire nested amplicon-rescue multiplex PCR amplified TCR alpha and beta CDR3s from RNA. One entry per CDR3 protein, called by TCRdb with MiXCR from the multiplex PCR reads. The sample carries some 150,000 distinct CDR3 sequences, approximately 39% recorded once. Concerning this clonotype itself: Its antigen is still unknown.

Germline CDR1 reads KGHSH; CDR2 reads LQKENI. The CDR3 loop spans 15 amino acids. J gave up 3 bases and V 6 bases, and 8 bases lay outside the gene matches. Input material: glioma tissue, nonneoplastic brain tissue, or PBMCs (not recorded which). The receptor was derived from a human donor with low-grade glioma or glioblastoma, undergoing nonglioma brain surgery, or in good health (not recorded which). This chain connects TRBV18 to TRBJ2-7, with 10 bases that match TRBD2. CDR3 protein: CASSRTSGSYYEQYF. For the CDR3, the DNA is TGTGCCAGCTCGCGGACTAGCGGCTCATACTACGAGCAGTACTTC.